Shown below are 26 T cell receptor beta chains from a single sample sequenced in a study of a mutant IDH1 vaccine in newly diagnosed glioma. TCRdb keeps only in-frame clones here, not all; method: immunoSEQ multiplex PCR. Of about 100,000 clones in the sample, around 80% were seen once. Noted time point: baseline, week 1 (first vaccination visit). Stated treatment: pre-vaccination baseline after standard-of-care therapy. The sequenced sample was PBMCs, obtained from a glioma patient treated with radiotherapy, temozolomide or both. The receptor source for this set is a man between 35 and 55 years old with glioma.

The rearrangement uses TRBV7-3 and TRBJ1-4; weak D call: TRBD1 (5 bases). This CDR3 contains 15 residues. The germline gives CDR1 SGHTA, CDR2 FQGTGA. Between the trimmed V and J ends, which lost 5 bases and 2 bases, there was a span of 12 bases. CDR3 in amino acids: CASSPSAGTNEKLFF. CDR3 sequence (DNA): TGTGCCAGCAGCCCCAGTGCAGGGACTAATGAAAAACTGTTTTTT.

The genes are TRBV28 and TRBJ2-2; 13 bases match TRBD2. CDR1 and CDR2 from the germline V gene are MDHEN and SYDVKM. Trimming took 2 bases from V and 4 from J; bases not matched to a gene: 7. The CDR3 length is 18 residues. The CDR3 loop is CASSLRTSGSSGTGELFF. The CDR3 nucleotides are TGTGCCAGCAGTTTAAGGACTAGCGGGAGTTCAGGCACCGGGGAGCTGTTTTTT.

V gene TRBV5-1 combines with J gene TRBJ2-7; 12 nucleotides match TRBD2. Germline-derived CDR1 and CDR2 are SGHRS and YFSETQ. Trimming at V came to 6 bases and at J to 1 base, leaving 5 bases not matched to a gene. The CDR3 spans 15 residues. CDR3 loop: CASMKTSGGSYEQYF. The CDR3 DNA is TGCGCCAGCATGAAGACTAGCGGGGGTTCCTACGAGCAGTACTTC.

The chain has TRBV28 and TRBJ2-7; D is perhaps TRBD1 or TRBD2 (5 bases each). Trimming stripped 1 base from V and 2 bases from J, with 18 bases between. The CDR3 contains 17 residues. The germline gives CDR1 MDHEN, CDR2 SYDVKM. This chain's CDR3 is CASSLSPDRPGTYEQYF. The CDR3 nucleotides are TGTGCCAGCAGTTTATCCCCCGACAGACCCGGGACCTACGAGCAGTACTTC.

This chain joins TRBV7-2 and TRBJ1-2; D call uncertain. V gave up 8 bases and J gave up 4 bases, with 14 bases separating them. Looked up from germline, CDR1 is SGHTA and CDR2 is FQGNSA. The CDR3 spans 13 residues. The DNA for the CDR3 is TGTGCCAGCCCCGGCCTAAGTAGCTATGGCTACACCTTC. Protein: CASPGLSSYGYTF.

The chain couples TRBV6-4 to TRBJ2-7; D gene unclear. This CDR3 is built from 10 residues. V lost 3 bases and J lost 4, with 1 base in between. Germline V lookup: CDR1 MRHNA, CDR2 SNTAGT. CDR3 bases: TGTGCCAGCAGTGAATACGAGCAGTACTTC. Translated, it gives CASSEYEQYF.

J is TRBJ1-5 and V is TRBV6-5; possible D gene TRBD1, 5 bases. V lost 5 bases to trimming and J lost 0 bases, with 8 bases between them. The CDR3 sequence is 14 residues long. Germline V CDR1 and CDR2: MNHEY, SVGAGI. The CDR3 DNA is TGTGCCAGCAGTCACCAGGGTAGCAATCAGCCCCAGCATTTT. Its protein product is CASSHQGSNQPQHF.

The chain uses TRBV28 and TRBJ1-2; D not resolved. The V end was cut by 4 bases, the J end by 0 bases, with 9 bases between. Germline loops: CDR1 MDHEN, CDR2 SYDVKM. There are 14 residues in the CDR3. The CDR3 DNA reads TGTGCCAGCAGTTCTCGACCGACTAACTATGGCTACACCTTC. It translates to CASSSRPTNYGYTF.

The chain links TRBV5-4 to TRBJ1-3; 7 positions agree with TRBD1. Germline lookup yields CDR1 SGHNT and CDR2 YYREEE (reference sequence). The CDR3 runs 14 residues. V trimming: 0 bases; J trimming: 6 bases; junction bases outside the gene matches: 3. The CDR3 here is CASSLGQGENTIYF. The CDR3, as DNA: TGTGCCAGCAGCTTGGGGCAGGGGGAAAACACCATATATTTT.

The chain combines TRBV5-5 with TRBJ2-5, with 8 positions matching TRBD1. Germline V gene lookup returns CDR1 SGHKS and CDR2 YYEKEE (reference sequence). Unmatched junction bases numbered 10, after V lost 4 bases and J lost 5 bases. This CDR3 has 15 residues. The DNA for the CDR3 is TGTGCCAGCAGCGCCCAGGGGGCCGAAGGGGAGACCCAGTACTTC. Amino acid sequence: CASSAQGAEGETQYF.

The genes are TRBV7-2 and TRBJ2-1; TRBD2 aligns across 9 bases. The germline CDR1 and CDR2 sequences are SGHTA and FQGNSA. V was pared by 5 bases and J by 8 bases, with 10 bases of the junction left unmatched. The CDR3 has 15 amino acids. CDR3 coding DNA: TGTGCCAGCAGCCGGGGACTAGCCGATCTTCATGAGCAGTTCTTC. It specifies CASSRGLADLHEQFF. Looking up the rest from reference TRBV7-2 and TRBJ2-1 gives the full variable domain: GAGVSQSPSNKVTEKGKDVELRCDPISGHTALYWYRQSLGQGLEFLIYFQGNSAPDKSGLPSDRFSAERTGGSVSTLTIQRTQQEDSAVYLCASSRGLADLHEQFFGPGTRLTVL.

The chain recombines TRBV29-1 with TRBJ2-5; TRBD1 aligns across 8 bases. This CDR3 has 13 residues. V was pared by 7 bases and J by 5 bases, with 9 bases of the junction left unmatched. The germline V gene encodes CDR1 SQVTM and CDR2 ANQGSEA. The CDR3 DNA is TGCAGCGCTGGGGGACAGGTGGGGGAGACCCAGTACTTC. It yields the protein CSAGGQVGETQYF.

The DNA for the CDR3 is TGTGCCTGCCCGCTGGGACAGGGGAGCGAGGAGACCCAGTACTTC. Residues: CACPLGQGSEETQYF. J is TRBJ2-5 and V is TRBV30, with 10 bases aligning to TRBD1. Trimming took 6 bases from V and 5 from J; bases not matched to a gene: 12. Germline V lookup: CDR1 GTSNPN, CDR2 SVGIG (reference sequence). This CDR3 is built from 15 residues. The variable domain in full, completed from reference TRBV30 and TRBJ2-5, reads SQTIHQWPATLVQPVGSPLSLECTVEGTSNPNLYWYRQAAGRGLQLLFYSVGIGQISSEVPQNLSASRPQDRQFILSSKKLLLSDSGFYLCACPLGQGSEETQYFGPGTRLLVL.

This chain links TRBV19 with TRBJ2-5; 8 bases map to TRBD1. Germline V gene data show CDR1 as LNHDA and CDR2 as SQIVND (reference sequence). V lost 3 bases, J lost 5 bases, and 5 bases stayed unmatched. The CDR3 is 14 residues long. The CDR3 region has the DNA TGTGCCAGTAGTATCTTCTCAGGGGGCGAGACCCAGTACTTC. Encoded protein: CASSIFSGGETQYF.

The gene calls are TRBV19 and TRBJ2-5; D not certain. Germline V gene sequence: CDR1 LNHDA, CDR2 SQIVND (reference sequence). The CDR3 runs 14 residues. V lost 5 bases, J lost 7 bases, and 17 bases lay in between. The CDR3 sequence is CASSPSWGGGTQYF. CDR3 bases: TGTGCCAGTAGTCCCTCTTGGGGTGGTGGGACCCAGTACTTC.

This clone was counted a single time. The V gene is TRBV30, the J gene TRBJ2-5; D may match TRBD1 or TRBD2 (6 bases each). The CDR3 covers 11 residues. Trimming removed 5 bases from V and 5 bases from J, with 9 bases in between. The V gene's germline CDR1 is GTSNPN and CDR2 SVGIG (reference sequence). The CDR3 region is CAWRRGETQYF. In DNA, the CDR3 is TGTGCCTGGCGGAGGGGGGAGACCCAGTACTTC.

For the CDR3, the DNA is TGTGCCAGCAAGGGCCTGGGACCCACAGATACGCAGTATTTT. It translates to CASKGLGPTDTQYF. This sequence joins TRBV6-6 and TRBJ2-3; D is possibly TRBD1 or TRBD2 (5 bases each). The CDR3 loop spans 14 amino acids. Trimming left V 7 bases short and J 2 bases short, with 13 bases between. Germline CDR1 reads MNHNY; CDR2 reads SVGAGI (reference sequence).

This rearrangement joins TRBV7-8 to TRBJ1-3, with D maybe TRBD1 (5 bases). Germline loops: CDR1 SGHVS, CDR2 FQNEAQ. V shed 5 bases and J shed 0 bases, with 20 bases lying between them. The CDR3 length is 18 residues. CDR3 sequence: CASSVWTPGPSSGNTIYF. In DNA form, the CDR3 reads TGTGCCAGCAGCGTATGGACCCCAGGGCCCAGCTCTGGAAACACCATATATTTT.

This clone was counted ten times or more. The chain recombines TRBV4-3 with TRBJ2-7; weak D call: TRBD2 (5 bases). V was cut by 2 bases and J by 3 bases, with 8 bases left in between. The germline V gene encodes CDR1 LGHNA and CDR2 YSLEER. This CDR3 has 13 amino acids. The CDR3 DNA reads TGCGCCAGCAGCCAAAGGAGGTTCTACGAGCAGTACTTC. It yields the protein CASSQRRFYEQYF.

A few counts support this clone. This chain joins TRBV5-4 and TRBJ1-5; TRBD1 aligns across 7 bases. J gave up 2 bases and V 4 bases, and 3 bases lay outside the gene matches. Germline CDR1 is SGHNT and CDR2 is YYREEE (reference sequence). The CDR3 runs to 14 residues. CDR3 in amino acids: CASSQGQGNQPQHF. The CDR3 region has the DNA TGTGCCAGCAGCCAAGGACAGGGCAATCAGCCCCAGCATTTT.

This clone has just one count. This chain connects TRBV7-8 to TRBJ1-1, with D tentatively TRBD1 (5 bases). V lost 5 bases and J lost 2, with 15 bases in between. Germline assignment: CDR1 SGHVS and CDR2 FQNEAQ. The CDR3 is made up of 15 amino acids. The CDR3 bases are TGTGCCAGCAGCGCGTACGGGACGGATAACACTGAAGCTTTCTTT. Its protein product is CASSAYGTDNTEAFF.

For this clone: The junction departs from germline at one end; a sequencing error may be responsible. V usage is TRBV7-7 and J usage is TRBJ2-5, with D perhaps TRBD1 (5 bases). Germline CDR1 SSHAT, CDR2 FNYEAQ (reference sequence). This CDR3 is built from 13 residues. The CDR3 here is CASSYRLGETQYF. DNA for the CDR3: TGTGCTAGCAGCTACAGGTTGGGAGAGACCCAGTACTTC.

The chain uses TRBV19 and TRBJ2-3; 7 bases line up with TRBD2. The germline CDR1 and CDR2 sequences are LNHDA and SQIVND (reference sequence). This CDR3 contains 16 residues. V gave up 4 bases and J gave up 4 bases; unmatched junction bases: 11. CDR3 protein: CASSTPAGSSPDTQYF. The CDR3 coding sequence is TGTGCCAGTAGTACCCCAGCGGGGAGTTCTCCAGATACGCAGTATTTT. Together with reference TRBV19 and TRBJ2-3, the CDR3 gives the full variable domain: DGGITQSPKYLFRKEGQNVTLSCEQNLNHDAMYWYRQDPGQGLRLIYYSQIVNDFQKGDIAEGYSVSREKKESFPLTVTSAQKNPTAFYLCASSTPAGSSPDTQYFGPGTRLTVL.

V is TRBV5-8 and J is TRBJ1-1; 7 positions agree with TRBD1. This CDR3 has 16 residues. Germline assignment: CDR1 SGHTS and CDR2 YDEGEE. V gave up 5 bases and J gave up 4 bases; unmatched junction bases: 14. Written as DNA, the CDR3 is TGTGCCAGCAGACCAGACAGGGTCAGACAGGGCACTGAAGCTTTCTTT. The encoded protein is CASRPDRVRQGTEAFF.

This clone appeared a few times. This chain links TRBV15 with TRBJ1-2; D not resolved. CDR3 length: 12 residues. Germline V gene data show CDR1 as LNHNV and CDR2 as YYDKDF (reference sequence). V lost 4 bases, J lost 0 bases, and 3 bases lay in between. The CDR3 nucleotides read TGTGCCACCAGCACAACTAACTATGGCTACACCTTC. Amino acids: CATSTTNYGYTF.

The V and J genes are TRBV11-2 and TRBJ1-1, with D possibly TRBD1 on 6 matching bases. The CDR3 runs 13 residues. The germline V gene encodes CDR1 SGHAT and CDR2 FQNNGV. With 5 bases removed from V and 2 bases from J, the gap between germline ends came to 9 bases. CDR3 nucleotides: TGTGCCAGCAGCCCCGGGACAAACACTGAAGCTTTCTTT. Translating gives CASSPGTNTEAFF.